The subject of this entry is one TCR beta chain. This entry comes from a study of blood T cell repertoires in COVID-19. For the study at large: Specimens from acute and convalescent COVID-19 originated in the United States, Italy and Spain.

Profiled with immunoSEQ multiplex PCR; TCRdb holds only in-frame clones, not every one. The table has approximately 530,000 clones, 85% to 90% seen once. Sequenced: peripheral blood. This TCR derives from a woman between 50 and 59 years old with COVID-19, enrolled during active disease.

The CDR3 DNA reads as TGCGCCAGCAGCTTGGGAGAGTTTGAAGCTTTCTTT. Translation gives CASSLGEFEAFF. The V gene is TRBV5-1, the J gene TRBJ1-1; D remains ambiguous. In germline, CDR1 is SGHRS, CDR2 YFSETQ. Deletions cut 0 bases from V and 7 bases from J, with 7 bases between. The CDR3 contains 12 residues.